This T cell receptor beta chain was recorded in a study of technical replicates of blood from several donors. Data came from immunoSEQ multiplex PCR; TCRdb stores just in-frame clones and leaves some out. The table has about 97,000 clones, nearly 96% seen once. The germline V gene encodes CDR1 SGHTA and CDR2 FQGNSA. The CDR3 is 14 amino acids. V was trimmed by 4 bases and J by 1 base, leaving 11 bases between them. Sequenced: T cells isolated from PBMCs. The TCR sequence derives from a human donor in good health. The genes are TRBV7-2 and TRBJ2-7; the D gene is possibly TRBD1 (6 bases). The CDR3 DNA reads TGTGCCAGCAGCTACAACAGGGCGTCCTACGAGCAGTACTTC. Protein product: CASSYNRASYEQYF. Looking up the rest from reference TRBV7-2 and TRBJ2-7 gives the full variable domain: GAGVSQSPSNKVTEKGKDVELRCDPISGHTALYWYRQSLGQGLEFLIYFQGNSAPDKSGLPSDRFSAERTGGSVSTLTIQRTQQEDSAVYLCASSYNRASYEQYFGPGTRLTVT.